This TCR beta chain is from a study of T cells after yellow fever vaccination. Trimming took off 5 bases at V and 6 bases at J, with 13 bases between the two ends. The V gene's germline CDR1 is DFQATT and CDR2 SNEGSKA (reference sequence). CDR3 length: 12 residues. Making TCR cDNA involved 5'RACE template switching, which added UMIs and a universal primer site. TCRdb reanalysed the 5' RACE reads using MiXCR and keeps one entry per CDR3 protein. The sample holds around 250,000 distinct CDR3 sequences, about 7% seen once. The receptor's source is a man aged 30 to 39 who received the YFV17D yellow fever vaccine. Sequenced here: CD4+ T cells sorted from PBMCs, sampled 15 days after the yellow fever booster vaccination. The chain has TRBV20-1 and TRBJ2-5; D is perhaps TRBD2 (6 bases). The CDR3 DNA follows: TGCAGTGCTGGTCTGGGGGGAAAGACCCAGTACTTC. Protein: CSAGLGGKTQYF.